This T cell receptor (beta chain) was profiled in a study of cytomegalovirus exposure and HLA in healthy donors. In the study overall: Falling in the Caucasian-associated ancestry cluster were about four fifths of some 400 genotyped donors. Findings and caveats of the study: Some V segments could not be told apart, so they were left out, TRBV6-2 and TRBV6-3 among them. Using a false discovery rate of 0.05, a later analysis showed that 15,000 to 20,000 TCR beta sequences were associated with HLA alleles.

13 Jbeta primers and 60 Vbeta primers were used for the PCR. Produced via immunoSEQ multiplex PCR; TCRdb's table is partial and in-frame only. This table holds over 100,000 clones, approximately 78% found once. V was shortened by 0 bases and J by 5 bases, with 5 bases between the two germline ends. Germline CDR1 is WNHNN and CDR2 is SYGVQD (reference sequence). The CDR3 contains 13 residues. A note on this clone: The antigen is undetermined.

The receptor comes from a female donor in good health and CMV-seronegative. Sequences were obtained from PBMCs. The chain links TRBV10-1 to TRBJ1-5; D is ambiguous. The DNA for the CDR3 is TGCGCCAGCAGTGAGTCTCGGTATCAGCCCCAGCATTTT. Its protein is CASSESRYQPQHF.